The rows below give T cell receptor beta chains drawn from one sample of a study of blood T cell repertoires in COVID-19. Repertoires were generated with immunoSEQ multiplex PCR, while TCRdb's copy carries only in-frame clones and drops some. The sample records 150,000 to 200,000 clones, around 81% being singletons. The sequenced material came from peripheral blood. These receptor sequences come from a woman older than 75 with COVID-19, enrolled during active disease. The CDR3 runs from the conserved cysteine through the conserved F or W. D genes are given only for firm matches. Part of the rows lack a size; the others show once, few, many or a class for expanded clones.

V: TRBV18
J: TRBJ2-1
size: once
D: TRBD2
length: 17
CDR3: CASSPVTSGIGYNEQFF
DNA: TGTGCCAGCTCACCCGTGACTAGCGGTATTGGGTACAATGAGCAGTTCTTC

V: TRBV5-1
J: TRBJ1-2
size: -
D: -
length: 16
CDR3: CASSLAVTGRDYGYTF
DNA: TGCGCCAGCAGCTTGGCCGTAACAGGGAGGGACTATGGCTACACCTTC

V: TRBV10-3
J: TRBJ1-2
size: -
D: -
length: 16
CDR3: CAISDLRDSANYGYTF
DNA: TGTGCCATCAGTGATCTCCGGGACTCAGCTAACTATGGCTACACCTTC

V: TRBV3-1/TRBV3-2
J: TRBJ2-7
size: -
D: TRBD2
length: 16
CDR3: CASSLTRTSGSFEQYF
DNA: TGTGCCAGCAGCCTGACCCGGACTAGCGGGAGTTTCGAGCAGTACTTC

V: TRBV5-1
J: TRBJ1-2
size: -
D: -
length: 14
CDR3: CASSPTGGVYGYTF
DNA: TGCGCCAGCAGCCCGACGGGGGGAGTCTATGGCTACACCTTC

V: TRBV28
J: TRBJ2-1
size: -
D: -
length: 13
CDR3: CATKESSYNEQFF
DNA: TGTGCCACCAAGGAGAGCTCCTACAATGAGCAGTTCTTC

V: TRBV29-1
J: TRBJ2-7
size: -
D: TRBD2
length: 24
CDR3: CSVEVVMWGALAGGPLPLPREQYF
DNA: TGCAGCGTTGAAGTCGTTATGTGGGGAGCCCTAGCGGGAGGGCCCTTACCCCTTCCTCGAGAGCAGTACTTC

V: TRBV19
J: TRBJ1-2
size: -
D: -
length: 14
CDR3: CASNIRGNVFGYTF
DNA: TGTGCCAGTAACATTCGGGGAAATGTGTTTGGCTACACCTTC

V: TRBV19
J: TRBJ2-2
size: -
D: -
length: 14
CDR3: CASSMGHPTGELFF
DNA: TGTGCCAGTAGCATGGGACACCCCACCGGGGAGCTGTTTTTT

V: TRBV6-5
J: TRBJ1-1
size: -
D: -
length: 11
CDR3: CASSTTGEAFF
DNA: TGTGCCAGCAGTACTACCGGGGAAGCTTTCTTT

V: TRBV12-3/TRBV12-4
J: TRBJ1-1
size: -
D: -
length: 13
CDR3: CASRQQLNTEAFF
DNA: TGTGCCAGTAGACAGCAATTGAACACTGAAGCTTTCTTT

V: TRBV20-1
J: TRBJ2-5
size: -
D: -
length: 11
CDR3: CSATSRETQYF
DNA: TGCAGTGCTACTAGCCGAGAGACCCAGTACTTC

V: TRBV11-2
J: TRBJ2-1
size: -
D: -
length: 12
CDR3: CASSLEQGGTFF
DNA: TGTGCCAGCAGCTTAGAGCAGGGGGGTACGTTCTTC

V: TRBV5-1
J: TRBJ2-5
size: -
D: TRBD2
length: 16
CDR3: CASSSRLAGGLETQYF
DNA: TGCGCCAGCAGCTCCCGACTAGCGGGGGGGCTGGAGACCCAGTACTTC

V: TRBV6-5
J: TRBJ1-2
size: -
D: -
length: 14
CDR3: CASSNGQFNYGYTF
DNA: TGTGCCAGCAGTAACGGACAGTTTAACTATGGCTACACCTTC

V: TRBV5-8
J: TRBJ1-3
size: -
D: TRBD1
length: 15
CDR3: CASSDRGRTGNTIYF
DNA: TGTGCCAGCAGCGACAGGGGGCGAACTGGAAACACCATATATTTT

V: TRBV20-1
J: TRBJ1-2
size: -
D: TRBD1
length: 11
CDR3: CSANRGEGYTF
DNA: TGCAGTGCCAACAGGGGTGAAGGCTACACCTTC

V: TRBV28
J: TRBJ2-5
size: -
D: TRBD2
length: 18
CDR3: CASSSPAGGTLYQETQYF
DNA: TGTGCCAGCAGTTCCCCAGCGGGGGGTACGCTTTACCAAGAGACCCAGTACTTC

V: TRBV7-9
J: TRBJ1-5
size: -
D: -
length: 15
CDR3: CASSPEDGGNQPQHF
DNA: TGTGCCAGCAGCCCCGAAGACGGGGGCAATCAGCCCCAGCATTTT

V: TRBV19
J: TRBJ1-1
size: -
D: -
length: 14
CDR3: CASSTTVMNTEAFF
DNA: TGTGCCAGTAGTACGACAGTCATGAACACTGAAGCTTTCTTT

V: TRBV5-1
J: TRBJ2-1
size: few
D: TRBD2
length: 15
CDR3: CASSQGLAVYNEQFF
DNA: TGCGCCAGCAGCCAAGGACTAGCGGTCTACAATGAGCAGTTCTTC

V: TRBV5-1
J: TRBJ1-1
size: -
D: TRBD1
length: 14
CDR3: CASSRDSSNTEAFF
DNA: TGCGCCAGCAGCCGGGACAGCTCGAACACTGAAGCTTTCTTT

V: TRBV2
J: TRBJ1-2
size: -
D: -
length: 12
CDR3: CASRTQGGGYTF
DNA: TGTGCCAGCAGGACGCAGGGTGGTGGCTACACCTTC

V: TRBV5-1
J: TRBJ1-1
size: few
D: TRBD1
length: 13
CDR3: CASCETGHTEAFF
DNA: TGCGCCAGCTGCGAGACAGGGCACACTGAAGCTTTCTTT

V: TRBV18
J: TRBJ1-6
size: -
D: -
length: 15
CDR3: CASSPSGVAVGPLHF
DNA: TGTGCCAGCTCACCATCGGGGGTCGCCGTGGGGCCCCTCCACTTT

V: TRBV7-2
J: TRBJ1-2
size: -
D: TRBD1
length: 12
CDR3: CASSRRDSGYTF
DNA: TGTGCCAGCAGCCGTCGGGACAGCGGCTACACCTTC

V: TRBV15
J: TRBJ2-3
size: once
D: TRBD2
length: 18
CDR3: CATSRFPAGSGGTDTQYF
DNA: TGTGCCACCAGCAGGTTCCCGGCTGGGAGCGGGGGCACAGATACGCAGTATTTT

V: TRBV18
J: TRBJ2-7
size: -
D: -
length: 15
CDR3: CASSPSGTPTTKQYF
DNA: TGTGCCAGCTCACCCTCCGGGACACCTACTACGAAGCAGTACTTC

V: TRBV5-6
J: TRBJ2-3
size: -
D: TRBD1
length: 15
CDR3: CASSLTGTGRDTQYF
DNA: TGTGCCAGCAGCTTAACCGGGACAGGGAGAGATACGCAGTATTTT

V: TRBV15
J: TRBJ2-1
size: few
D: TRBD2
length: 15
CDR3: CATSRDPSGSDEQFF
DNA: TGTGCCACCAGCAGAGATCCCAGCGGGAGTGATGAGCAGTTCTTC

V: TRBV28
J: TRBJ2-1
size: -
D: TRBD2
length: 15
CDR3: CAILPSGRAVNEQFF
DNA: TGTGCCATCTTGCCTAGCGGGAGGGCCGTCAATGAGCAGTTCTTC

V: TRBV5-4
J: TRBJ2-1
size: -
D: -
length: 15
CDR3: CASSLAVASYNEQFF
DNA: TGTGCCAGCAGCTTGGCGGTAGCTTCCTACAATGAGCAGTTCTTC

V: TRBV28
J: TRBJ2-3
size: -
D: -
length: 15
CDR3: CASSPRRVGTDTQYF
DNA: TGTGCCAGCAGCCCTCGGCGGGTGGGCACAGATACGCAGTATTTT

V: TRBV9
J: TRBJ2-7
size: few
D: TRBD2
length: 17
CDR3: CASSAREGPFLSYEQYF
DNA: TGTGCCAGCAGCGCGCGGGAGGGCCCCTTCCTCTCCTACGAGCAGTACTTC

V: TRBV5-4
J: TRBJ2-1
size: -
D: TRBD1
length: 14
CDR3: CASSPRDRGSEQFF
DNA: TGTGCCAGCAGCCCGCGGGACAGGGGGTCTGAGCAGTTCTTC

V: TRBV19
J: TRBJ2-1
size: -
D: -
length: 15
CDR3: CASSITGYRYNEQFF
DNA: TGTGCCAGTAGTATAACGGGGTATCGCTACAATGAGCAGTTCTTC

V: TRBV4-2
J: TRBJ2-1
size: -
D: TRBD2
length: 17
CDR3: CASSPFGGGGIYNEQFF
DNA: TGTGCCAGCAGCCCCTTCGGGGGCGGGGGGATCTACAATGAGCAGTTCTTC

V: TRBV6-2/TRBV6-3
J: TRBJ2-1
size: -
D: TRBD1
length: 15
CDR3: CASSSGQGAMNEQFF
DNA: TGTGCCAGCAGTTCGGGACAGGGGGCTATGAATGAGCAGTTCTTC

V: TRBV7-9
J: TRBJ1-2
size: -
D: -
length: 13
CDR3: CASSLFEVSGYTF
DNA: TGTGCCAGCAGCTTATTTGAGGTTTCTGGCTACACCTTC

V: TRBV3-1/TRBV3-2
J: TRBJ2-1
size: -
D: -
length: 14
CDR3: CASSQGGQLNEQFF
DNA: TGTGCCAGCAGCCAAGGCGGACAACTTAATGAGCAGTTCTTC

V: TRBV3-1/TRBV3-2
J: TRBJ2-6
size: -
D: -
length: 12
CDR3: CASSSGANVLTF
DNA: TGTGCCAGCTCATCTGGGGCCAACGTCCTGACTTTC

V: TRBV4-2
J: TRBJ2-7
size: -
D: -
length: 15
CDR3: CASSQGGTPPYEQYF
DNA: TGTGCCAGCAGCCAAGGAGGAACACCCCCGTACGAGCAGTACTTC

V: TRBV30
J: TRBJ1-1
size: -
D: TRBD1
length: 10
CDR3: CAAGQLEAFF
DNA: TGTGCCGCGGGACAGCTTGAAGCTTTCTTT

V: TRBV28
J: TRBJ2-3
size: -
D: TRBD2
length: 14
CDR3: CASRGAGGIDTQYF
DNA: TGTGCCAGCAGGGGGGCGGGAGGGATAGATACGCAGTATTTT

V: TRBV21-1
J: TRBJ1-2
size: -
D: -
length: 17
CDR3: CASSKEGGPTGGEGYTF
DNA: TGTGCCAGCAGCAAAGAGGGAGGCCCTACAGGGGGCGAGGGCTACACCTTC

V: TRBV5-1
J: TRBJ1-2
size: -
D: TRBD1
length: 15
CDR3: CASSSQGQGSYGYTF
DNA: TGCGCCAGCAGCTCCCAGGGACAGGGCTCGTATGGCTACACCTTC

V: TRBV2
J: TRBJ2-3
size: -
D: -
length: 14
CDR3: CASSGQGGPDTQYF
DNA: TGTGCCAGCAGTGGGCAGGGTGGGCCAGATACGCAGTATTTT

V: TRBV27
J: TRBJ2-5
size: once
D: TRBD2
length: 15
CDR3: CASSSLAGGRETQYF
DNA: TGTGCCAGCAGTTCCTTAGCGGGGGGGCGCGAGACCCAGTACTTC